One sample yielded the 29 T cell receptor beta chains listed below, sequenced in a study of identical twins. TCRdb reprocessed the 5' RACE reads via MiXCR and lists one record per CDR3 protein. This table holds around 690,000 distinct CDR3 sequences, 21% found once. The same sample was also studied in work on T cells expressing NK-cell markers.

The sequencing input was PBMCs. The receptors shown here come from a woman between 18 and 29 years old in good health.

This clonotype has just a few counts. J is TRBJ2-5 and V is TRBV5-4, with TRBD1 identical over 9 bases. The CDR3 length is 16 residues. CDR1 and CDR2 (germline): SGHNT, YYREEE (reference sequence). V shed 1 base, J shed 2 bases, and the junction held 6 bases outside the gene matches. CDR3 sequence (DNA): TGTGCCAGCAGCTTGACGGGACAGGGCGAGCAAGAGACCCAGTACTTC. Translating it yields CASSLTGQGEQETQYF.

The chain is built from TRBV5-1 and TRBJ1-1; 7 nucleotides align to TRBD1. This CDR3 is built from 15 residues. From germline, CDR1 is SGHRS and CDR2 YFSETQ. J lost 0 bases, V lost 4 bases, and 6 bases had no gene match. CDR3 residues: CASSDRDSLNTEAFF. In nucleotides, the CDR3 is TGCGCCAGCAGCGATAGGGACAGCTTGAACACTGAAGCTTTCTTT. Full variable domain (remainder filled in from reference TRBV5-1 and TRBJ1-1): KAGVTQTPRYLIKTRGQQVTLSCSPISGHRSVSWYQQTPGQGLQFLFEYFSETQRNKGNFPGRFSGRQFSNSRSEMNVSTLELGDSALYLCASSDRDSLNTEAFFGQGTRLTVV.

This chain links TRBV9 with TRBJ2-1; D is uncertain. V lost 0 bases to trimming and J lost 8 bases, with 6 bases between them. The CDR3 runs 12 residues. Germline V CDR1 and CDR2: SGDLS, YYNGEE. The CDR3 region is CASSVGAHEQFF. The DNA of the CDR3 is TGTGCCAGCAGCGTAGGGGCCCATGAGCAGTTCTTC.

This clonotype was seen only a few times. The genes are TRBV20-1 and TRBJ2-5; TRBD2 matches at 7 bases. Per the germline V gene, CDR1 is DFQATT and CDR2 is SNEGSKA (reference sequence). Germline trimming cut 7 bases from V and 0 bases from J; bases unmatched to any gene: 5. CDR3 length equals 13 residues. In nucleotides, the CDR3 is TGCAGTGTTCCACTAGCGAACCAAGAGACCCAGTACTTC. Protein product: CSVPLANQETQYF.

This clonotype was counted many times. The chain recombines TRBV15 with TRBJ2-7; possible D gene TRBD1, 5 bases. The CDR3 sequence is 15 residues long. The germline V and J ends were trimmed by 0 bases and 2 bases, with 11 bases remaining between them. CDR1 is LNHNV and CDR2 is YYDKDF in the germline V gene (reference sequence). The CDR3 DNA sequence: TGTGCCACCAGCAGAGATCGAGCCAGGGCCTACGAGCAGTACTTC. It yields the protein CATSRDRARAYEQYF.

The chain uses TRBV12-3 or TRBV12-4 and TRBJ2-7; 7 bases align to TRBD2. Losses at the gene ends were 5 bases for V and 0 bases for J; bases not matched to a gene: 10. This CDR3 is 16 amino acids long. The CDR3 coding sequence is TGTGCCAGCAGTCCCCTAGCGGCGGCGAGCTCCTACGAGCAGTACTTC. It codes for CASSPLAAASSYEQYF.

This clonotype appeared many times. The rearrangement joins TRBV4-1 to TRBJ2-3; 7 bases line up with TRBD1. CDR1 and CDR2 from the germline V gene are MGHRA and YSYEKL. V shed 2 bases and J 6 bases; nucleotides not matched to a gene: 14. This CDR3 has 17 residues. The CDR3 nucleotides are TGCGCCAGCAGCCAATCGACAGGGAGAGGTCGTTCGGATACGCAGTATTTT. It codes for CASSQSTGRGRSDTQYF.

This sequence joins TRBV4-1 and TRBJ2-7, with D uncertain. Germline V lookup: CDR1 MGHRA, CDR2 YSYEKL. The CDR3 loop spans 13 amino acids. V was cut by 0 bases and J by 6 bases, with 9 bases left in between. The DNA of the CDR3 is TGCGCCAGCAGCCAAGATTACCCGACCGAGCAGTACTTC. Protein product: CASSQDYPTEQYF.

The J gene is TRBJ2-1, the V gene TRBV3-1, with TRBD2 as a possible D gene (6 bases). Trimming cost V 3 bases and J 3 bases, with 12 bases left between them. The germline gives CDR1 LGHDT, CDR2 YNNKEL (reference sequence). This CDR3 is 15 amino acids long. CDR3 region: CASSHRDSHYNEQFF. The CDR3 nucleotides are TGTGCCAGCAGCCACCGGGACTCGCACTACAATGAGCAGTTCTTC.

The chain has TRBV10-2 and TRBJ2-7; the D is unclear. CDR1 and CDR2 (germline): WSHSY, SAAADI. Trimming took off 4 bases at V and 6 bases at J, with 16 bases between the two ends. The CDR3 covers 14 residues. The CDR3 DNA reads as TGCGCCAGCAGTGGAACGAGGCGAGGAACCGAGCAGTACTTC. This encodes CASSGTRRGTEQYF.

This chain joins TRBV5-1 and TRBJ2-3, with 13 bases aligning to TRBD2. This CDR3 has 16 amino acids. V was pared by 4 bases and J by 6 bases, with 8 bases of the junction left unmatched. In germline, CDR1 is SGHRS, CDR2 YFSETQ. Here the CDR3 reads CASSPWTSGSTDTQYF. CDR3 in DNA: TGCGCCAGCAGCCCTTGGACTAGCGGGAGTACTGATACGCAGTATTTT.

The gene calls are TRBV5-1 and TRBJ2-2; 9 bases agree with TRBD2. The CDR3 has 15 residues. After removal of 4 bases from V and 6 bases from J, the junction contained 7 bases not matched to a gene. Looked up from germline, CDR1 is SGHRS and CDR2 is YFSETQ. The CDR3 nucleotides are TGCGCCAGCAGCCCTAGCGGGAACGGGGCCGGGGAGCTGTTTTTT. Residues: CASSPSGNGAGELFF.

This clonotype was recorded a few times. The CDR3 here is CSAIPGAEQETQYF. In nucleotides, the CDR3 is TGCAGTGCGATCCCGGGGGCCGAACAAGAGACCCAGTACTTC. The genes are TRBV20-1 and TRBJ2-5; D possibly matches TRBD1 or TRBD2 (6 bases each). The CDR3 has 14 amino acids. Trimming removed 6 bases from V and 2 bases from J, with 16 bases in between. Per the germline V gene, CDR1 is DFQATT and CDR2 is SNEGSKA (reference sequence).

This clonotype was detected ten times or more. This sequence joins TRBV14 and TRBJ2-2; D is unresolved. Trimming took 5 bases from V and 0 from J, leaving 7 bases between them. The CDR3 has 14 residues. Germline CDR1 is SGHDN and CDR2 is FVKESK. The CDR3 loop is CASSTLSNTGELFF. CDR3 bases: TGTGCCAGCAGCACTCTTTCGAACACCGGGGAGCTGTTTTTT. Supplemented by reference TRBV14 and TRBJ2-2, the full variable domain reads EAGVTQFPSHSVIEKGQTVTLRCDPISGHDNLYWYRRVMGKEIKFLLHFVKESKQDESGMPNNRFLAERTGGTYSTLKVQPAELEDSGVYFCASSTLSNTGELFFGEGSRLTVL.

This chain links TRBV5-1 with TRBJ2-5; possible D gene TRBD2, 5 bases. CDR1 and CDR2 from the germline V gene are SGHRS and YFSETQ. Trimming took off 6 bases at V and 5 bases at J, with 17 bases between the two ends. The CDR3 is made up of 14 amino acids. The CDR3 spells CASTQTEGGETQYF. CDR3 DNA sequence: TGCGCCAGCACTCAAACGGAAGGCGGGGAGACCCAGTACTTC.

This chain's CDR3 is CASSLRSGIVHEQYF. The CDR3 DNA sequence: TGCGCCAGCAGCTTAAGGTCAGGGATCGTTCACGAGCAGTACTTC. This chain links TRBV5-1 with TRBJ2-7; a weak D match, TRBD1 (5 bases). V gave up 2 bases and J gave up 5 bases, with 17 bases separating them. Germline V gives CDR1 SGHRS, CDR2 YFSETQ. The length of the CDR3 is 15 residues.

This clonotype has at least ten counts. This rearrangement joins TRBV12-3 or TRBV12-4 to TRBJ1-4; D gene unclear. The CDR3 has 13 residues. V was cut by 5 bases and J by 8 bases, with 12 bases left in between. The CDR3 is CASSKERGEKLFF. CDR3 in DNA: TGTGCCAGCAGTAAGGAACGAGGGGAAAAACTGTTTTTT.

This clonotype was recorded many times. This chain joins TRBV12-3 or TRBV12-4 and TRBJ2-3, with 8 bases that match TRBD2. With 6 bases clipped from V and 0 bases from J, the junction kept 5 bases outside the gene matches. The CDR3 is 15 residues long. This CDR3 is CASRLTSESTDTQYF. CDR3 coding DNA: TGTGCCAGCAGACTGACTAGCGAGAGCACAGATACGCAGTATTTT.

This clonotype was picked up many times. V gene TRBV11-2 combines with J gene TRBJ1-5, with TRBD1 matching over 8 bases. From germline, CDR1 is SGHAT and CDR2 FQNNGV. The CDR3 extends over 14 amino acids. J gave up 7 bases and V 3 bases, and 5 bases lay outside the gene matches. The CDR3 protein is CASSLTGVGQPQHF. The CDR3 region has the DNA TGTGCCAGCAGCTTGACAGGGGTCGGGCAGCCCCAGCATTTT.

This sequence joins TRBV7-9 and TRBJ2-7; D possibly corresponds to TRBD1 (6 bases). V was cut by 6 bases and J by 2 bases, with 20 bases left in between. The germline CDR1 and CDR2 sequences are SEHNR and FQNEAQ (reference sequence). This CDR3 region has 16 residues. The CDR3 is CASSPRVWDTPYEQYF. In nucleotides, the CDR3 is TGTGCCAGCAGTCCTAGGGTTTGGGACACCCCCTACGAGCAGTACTTC.

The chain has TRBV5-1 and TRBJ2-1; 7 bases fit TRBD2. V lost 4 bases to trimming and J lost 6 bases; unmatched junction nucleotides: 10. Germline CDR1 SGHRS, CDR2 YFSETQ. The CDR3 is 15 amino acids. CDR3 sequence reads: CASSPTGGVGNEQFF. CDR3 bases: TGCGCCAGCAGCCCAACGGGGGGAGTAGGCAATGAGCAGTTCTTC.

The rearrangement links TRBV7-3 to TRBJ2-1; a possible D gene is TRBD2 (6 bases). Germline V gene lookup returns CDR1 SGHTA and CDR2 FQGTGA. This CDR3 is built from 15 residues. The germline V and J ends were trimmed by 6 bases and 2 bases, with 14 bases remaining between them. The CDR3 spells CASSQYAGTYNEQFF. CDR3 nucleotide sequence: TGTGCCAGCAGTCAATACGCGGGAACCTACAATGAGCAGTTCTTC. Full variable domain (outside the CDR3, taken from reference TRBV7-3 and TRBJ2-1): GAGVSQTPSNKVTEKGKYVELRCDPISGHTALYWYRQSLGQGPEFLIYFQGTGAADDSGLPNDRFFAVRPEGSVSTLKIQRTERGDSAVYLCASSQYAGTYNEQFFGPGTRLTVL.

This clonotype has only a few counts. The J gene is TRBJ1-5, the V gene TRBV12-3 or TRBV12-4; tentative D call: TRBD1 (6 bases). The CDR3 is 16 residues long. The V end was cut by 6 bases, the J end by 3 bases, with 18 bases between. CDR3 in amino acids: CASRSGTITNNQPQHF. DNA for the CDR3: TGTGCCAGCAGATCCGGGACAATCACCAACAATCAGCCCCAGCATTTT.

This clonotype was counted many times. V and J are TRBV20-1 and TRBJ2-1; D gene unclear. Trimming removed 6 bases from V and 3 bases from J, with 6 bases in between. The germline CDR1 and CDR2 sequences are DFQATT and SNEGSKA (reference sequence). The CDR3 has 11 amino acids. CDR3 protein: CSAPLYNEQFF. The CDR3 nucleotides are TGCAGTGCCCCTCTCTACAATGAGCAGTTCTTC.

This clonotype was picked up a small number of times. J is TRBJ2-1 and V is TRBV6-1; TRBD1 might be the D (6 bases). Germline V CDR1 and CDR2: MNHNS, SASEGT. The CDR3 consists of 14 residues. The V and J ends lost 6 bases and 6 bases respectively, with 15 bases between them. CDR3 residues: CASSPLRGLNEQFF. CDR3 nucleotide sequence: TGTGCCAGCAGCCCGCTCAGGGGTCTCAATGAGCAGTTCTTC.

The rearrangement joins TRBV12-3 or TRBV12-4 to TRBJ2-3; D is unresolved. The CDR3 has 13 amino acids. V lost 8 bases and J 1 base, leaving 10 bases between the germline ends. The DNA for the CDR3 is TGTGCCAGCTATCTTGGACGCACAGATACGCAGTATTTT. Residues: CASYLGRTDTQYF.

The CDR3 DNA sequence: TGCAGTGCTAGATCGGGGGGGGCCTACAATGAGCAGTTCTTC. The encoded protein is CSARSGGAYNEQFF. The chain couples TRBV20-1 to TRBJ2-1; 8 nucleotides agree with TRBD2. The CDR3 is 14 residues long. V was clipped by 2 bases and J by 2 bases; unmatched bases: 2. Per the germline V gene, CDR1 is DFQATT and CDR2 is SNEGSKA (reference sequence).

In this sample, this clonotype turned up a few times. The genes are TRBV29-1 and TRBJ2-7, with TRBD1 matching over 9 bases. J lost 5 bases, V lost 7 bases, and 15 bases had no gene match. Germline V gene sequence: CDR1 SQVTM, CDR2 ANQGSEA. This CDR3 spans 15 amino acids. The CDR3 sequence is CSGQGGTGPTHEQYF. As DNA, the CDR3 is TGCAGCGGCCAAGGAGGGACAGGGCCAACCCACGAGCAGTACTTC.

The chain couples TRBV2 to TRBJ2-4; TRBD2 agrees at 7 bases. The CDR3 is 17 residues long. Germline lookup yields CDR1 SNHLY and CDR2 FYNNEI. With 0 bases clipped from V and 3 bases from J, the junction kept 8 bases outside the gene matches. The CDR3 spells CASSEARLARGKNIQYF. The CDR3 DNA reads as TGTGCCAGCAGTGAAGCAAGACTAGCACGTGGCAAAAACATTCAGTACTTC.